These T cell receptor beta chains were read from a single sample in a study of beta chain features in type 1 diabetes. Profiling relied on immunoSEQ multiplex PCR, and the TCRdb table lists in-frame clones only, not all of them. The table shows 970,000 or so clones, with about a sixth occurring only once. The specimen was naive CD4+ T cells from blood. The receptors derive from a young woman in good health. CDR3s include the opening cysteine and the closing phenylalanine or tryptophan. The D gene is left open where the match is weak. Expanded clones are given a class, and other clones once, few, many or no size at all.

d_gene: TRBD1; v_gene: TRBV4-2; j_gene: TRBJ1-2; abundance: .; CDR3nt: TGTGCCAGCGACTGGGGGACAGGGCGAAACTATGGCTACACCTTC; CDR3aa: CASDWGTGRNYGYTF
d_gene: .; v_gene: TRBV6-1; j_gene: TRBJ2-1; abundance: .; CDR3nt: TGTGCCAGCAGTTCTGAATGGGGCGCCTACAATGAGCAGTTCTTC; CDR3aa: CASSSEWGAYNEQFF
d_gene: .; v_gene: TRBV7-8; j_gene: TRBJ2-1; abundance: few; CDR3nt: TGTGCCAGCAGCTCCCTCCCACGGTACCGCTCCTACAATGAGCAGTTCTTC; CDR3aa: CASSSLPRYRSYNEQFF
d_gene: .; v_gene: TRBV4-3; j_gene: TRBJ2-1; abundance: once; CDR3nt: TGCGCCAGCAGCCAAGAAGGGGGGGCTGGGTTTTGGGAGCAGTTCTTC; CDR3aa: CASSQEGGAGFWEQFF
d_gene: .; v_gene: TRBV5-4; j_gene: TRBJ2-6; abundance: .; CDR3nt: TGTGCCAGCAGCCGCTTATCTGGGGCCAACGTCCTGACTTTC; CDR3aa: CASSRLSGANVLTF
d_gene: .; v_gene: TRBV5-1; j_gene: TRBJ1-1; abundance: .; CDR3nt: TGCGCCAGCAGCTTGGTGGGCCCTACTGAAGCTTTCTTT; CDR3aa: CASSLVGPTEAFF
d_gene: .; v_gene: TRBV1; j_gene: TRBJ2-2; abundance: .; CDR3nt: TGCACCAGCAGCCCCGGCGAAGCAGGGGCCACGAACACCGGGGAGCTGTTTTTT; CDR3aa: CTSSPGEAGATNTGELFF
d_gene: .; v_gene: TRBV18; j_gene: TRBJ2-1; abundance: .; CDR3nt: TGTGCCAGCTCACCATTTGTGCTAGCGACCTACAATGAGCAGTTCTTC; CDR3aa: CASSPFVLATYNEQFF
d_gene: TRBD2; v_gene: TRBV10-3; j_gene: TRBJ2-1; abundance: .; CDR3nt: TGTGCCATCAGAGAAGCGGGAGCGGACCACAATGAGCAGTTCTTC; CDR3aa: CAIREAGADHNEQFF
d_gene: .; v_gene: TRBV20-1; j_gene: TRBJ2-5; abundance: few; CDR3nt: TGCAGTGCGGGCGCTTGGGAGACCCAGTACTTC; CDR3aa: CSAGAWETQYF
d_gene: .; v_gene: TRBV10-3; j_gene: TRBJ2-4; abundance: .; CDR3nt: TGTGCCATCAGTGAAGCGGCACCAGCCAAAAACATTCAGTACTTC; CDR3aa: CAISEAAPAKNIQYF
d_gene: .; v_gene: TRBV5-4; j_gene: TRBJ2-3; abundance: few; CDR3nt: TGTGCCAGCAGCCCGGGTGGGGGCACCCTAACAGATACGCAGTATTTT; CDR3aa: CASSPGGGTLTDTQYF
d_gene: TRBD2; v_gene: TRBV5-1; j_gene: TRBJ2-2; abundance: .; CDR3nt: TGCGCCAGCAGCTTCCGCGGGAGGGACGGCGGGGAGCTGTTTTTT; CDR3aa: CASSFRGRDGGELFF
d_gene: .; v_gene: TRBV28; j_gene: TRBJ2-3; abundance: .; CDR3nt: TGTGCCAGCAGGGGACTGGCGGCAGATACGCAGTATTTT; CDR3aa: CASRGLAADTQYF
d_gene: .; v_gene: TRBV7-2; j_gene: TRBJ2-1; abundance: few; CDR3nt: TGTGCCAGCAGCTTGAGGGGGAAATTAAGAGGCGATGAGCAGTTCTTC; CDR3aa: CASSLRGKLRGDEQFF
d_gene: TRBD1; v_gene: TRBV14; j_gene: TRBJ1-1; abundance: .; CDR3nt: TGTGCCAGCAGCCAAGCGGGACAGGGGTTCACTGAAGCTTTCTTT; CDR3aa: CASSQAGQGFTEAFF
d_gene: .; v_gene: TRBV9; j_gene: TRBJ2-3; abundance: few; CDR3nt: TGTGCCAGCAGCGCAGGACGAGGGCCGCGCACAGATACGCAGTATTTT; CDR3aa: CASSAGRGPRTDTQYF
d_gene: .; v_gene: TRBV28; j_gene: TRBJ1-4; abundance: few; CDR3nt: TGTGCCAGCCTAACGGCTAATGAAAAACTGTTTTTT; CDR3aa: CASLTANEKLFF
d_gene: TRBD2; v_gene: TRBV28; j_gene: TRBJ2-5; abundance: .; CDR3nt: TGTGCCAGCAGTCACGCCGGGACTAGCGGCCAAGAGACCCAGTACTTC; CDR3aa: CASSHAGTSGQETQYF
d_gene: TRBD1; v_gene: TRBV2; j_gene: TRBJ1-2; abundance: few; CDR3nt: TGTGCCAGCAGTAAAGACAGGGGGCATGGCTACACCTTC; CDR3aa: CASSKDRGHGYTF
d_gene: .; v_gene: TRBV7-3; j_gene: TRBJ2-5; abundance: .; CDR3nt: TGTGCCAGCAGCCCAGTTGGCTACGGGGCAGAGACCCAGTACTTC; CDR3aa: CASSPVGYGAETQYF
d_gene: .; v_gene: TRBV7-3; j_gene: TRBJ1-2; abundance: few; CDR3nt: TGTGCCAGCCGCCACTCAGGGGCGCAATCCTATGGCTACACCTTC; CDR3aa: CASRHSGAQSYGYTF
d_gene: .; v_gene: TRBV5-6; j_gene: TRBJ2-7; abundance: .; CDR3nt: TGTGCCAGCAGCTTGTTTATGGTAACCTACGAGCAGTACTTC; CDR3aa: CASSLFMVTYEQYF
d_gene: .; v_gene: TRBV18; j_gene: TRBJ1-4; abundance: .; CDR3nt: TGTGCCAGCTCACCACCGTCTGGATTCGGTGGCGCGGAAAAACTGTTTTTT; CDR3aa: CASSPPSGFGGAEKLFF
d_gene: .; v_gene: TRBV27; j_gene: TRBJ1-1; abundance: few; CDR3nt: TGTGCCAGCAGTCCCGGACACTTAGTGAACACTGAAGCTTTCTTT; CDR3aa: CASSPGHLVNTEAFF
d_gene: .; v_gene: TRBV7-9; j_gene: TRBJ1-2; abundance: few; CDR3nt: TGTGCCAGCAGCTTAGGTTGGGGTACCTATGGCTACACCTTC; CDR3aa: CASSLGWGTYGYTF
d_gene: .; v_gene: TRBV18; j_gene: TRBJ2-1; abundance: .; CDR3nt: TGTGCCAGCTCACCGACCCGGCCCCTAGCGCATATTAACAATGAGCAGTTCTTC; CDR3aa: CASSPTRPLAHINNEQFF
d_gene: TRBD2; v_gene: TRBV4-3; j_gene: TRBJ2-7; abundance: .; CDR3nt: TGCGCCAGCAGCCAAGACCCGGGACTAGCGGGAGGCGAGCAGTACTTC; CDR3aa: CASSQDPGLAGGEQYF
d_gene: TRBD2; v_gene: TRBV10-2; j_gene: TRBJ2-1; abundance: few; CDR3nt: TGCGCCAGCAGTGAGTTGAGCGGGAGTCTGAATGAGCAGTTCTTC; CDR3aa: CASSELSGSLNEQFF
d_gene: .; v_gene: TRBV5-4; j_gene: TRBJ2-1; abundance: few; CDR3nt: TGTGCCAGCAGCGCGCTTAGCGGTTACAATGAGCAGTTCTTC; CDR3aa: CASSALSGYNEQFF
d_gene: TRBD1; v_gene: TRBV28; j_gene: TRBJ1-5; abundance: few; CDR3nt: TGTGCCAGCAGTCCAGGGGGCTCGGGCAATCAGCCCCAGCATTTT; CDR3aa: CASSPGGSGNQPQHF
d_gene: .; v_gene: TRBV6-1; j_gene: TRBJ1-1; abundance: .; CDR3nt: TGTGCCAGCAGTGAACAGGGTGGGACTGAAGCTTTCTTT; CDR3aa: CASSEQGGTEAFF
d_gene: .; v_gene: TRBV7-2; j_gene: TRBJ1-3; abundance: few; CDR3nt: TGTGCCAGCAGCTTAAACAGGCTCTCTGGAAACACCATATATTTT; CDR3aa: CASSLNRLSGNTIYF
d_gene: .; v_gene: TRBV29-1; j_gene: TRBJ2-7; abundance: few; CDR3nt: TGCAGCGTGAAGACTCTCCCCAGCTCCTACGAGCAGTACTTC; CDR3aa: CSVKTLPSSYEQYF
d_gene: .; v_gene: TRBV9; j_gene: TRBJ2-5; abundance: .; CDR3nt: TGTGCCAGCAGCGTAGCCCCACAGGACCAAGAGACCCAGTACTTC; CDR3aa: CASSVAPQDQETQYF
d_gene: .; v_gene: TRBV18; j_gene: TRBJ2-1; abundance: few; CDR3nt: TGTGCCAGCTCACAGTCTTTCTTGGCGGATGAGCAGTTCTTC; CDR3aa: CASSQSFLADEQFF
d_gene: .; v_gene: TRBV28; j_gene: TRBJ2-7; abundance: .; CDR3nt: TGTGCCAGCAGTTTAGTGAGCTACGAGCAGTACTTC; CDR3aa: CASSLVSYEQYF
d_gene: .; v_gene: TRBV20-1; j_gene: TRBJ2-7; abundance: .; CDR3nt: TGCAGTGCTAGTCTATACGAGCAGTACTTC; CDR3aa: CSASLYEQYF
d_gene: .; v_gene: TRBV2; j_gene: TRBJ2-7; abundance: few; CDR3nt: TGTGCCAGCAGTGAACAGGCATACGAGCAGTACTTC; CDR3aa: CASSEQAYEQYF
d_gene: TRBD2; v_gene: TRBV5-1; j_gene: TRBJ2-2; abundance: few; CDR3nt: TGCGCCGGGAGGGACTCTTCGAACACCGGGGAGCTGTTTTTT; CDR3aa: CAGRDSSNTGELFF
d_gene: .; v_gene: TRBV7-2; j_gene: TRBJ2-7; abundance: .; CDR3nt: TGTGCCAGCAGCTTAGGGCTTAGCTCCTACGAGCAGTACTTC; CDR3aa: CASSLGLSSYEQYF
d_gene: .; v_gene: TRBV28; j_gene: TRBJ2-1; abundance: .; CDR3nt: TGTGCCAGCAGCTCGTCGGGTGGGGGAAGGGGGCAGTTCTTC; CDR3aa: CASSSSGGGRGQFF
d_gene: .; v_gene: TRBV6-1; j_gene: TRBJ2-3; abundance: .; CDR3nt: TGTGCCAGCCAAAGGGGGTCGTACGCAGATACGCAGTATTTT; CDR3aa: CASQRGSYADTQYF
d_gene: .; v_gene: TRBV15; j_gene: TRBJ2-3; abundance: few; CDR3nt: TGTGCCACCAGCAGAGACCCGTGGAGGGCTAGTGGTAGCACAGATACGCAGTATTTT; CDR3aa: CATSRDPWRASGSTDTQYF
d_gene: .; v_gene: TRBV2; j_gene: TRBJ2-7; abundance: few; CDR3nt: TGTGCCAGCATCGAACAGGGTTACGAGCAGTACTTC; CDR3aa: CASIEQGYEQYF